The sequence of this T cell receptor beta chain was determined in a study of Graves' ophthalmopathy and Graves' hyperthyroidism. Study-level information: Researchers obtained peripheral blood at initial diagnosis, before any treatment had begun.

The PBMC fraction was derived from roughly 10 ml of fresh peripheral blood. Study-level results: Most expanded thyroid clonotypes above 0.001 frequency also appeared in blood.

The V and J ends lost 3 bases and 5 bases respectively, with 20 bases between them. This CDR3 is built from 16 residues. Germline V lookup: CDR1 SGDLS, CDR2 YYNGEE. RNA transcripts yielded amplified TCR beta CDR3 regions. HTBI-primed first-round RT-PCR preceded second-round multiplex PCR. One entry per CDR3 protein results from TCRdb running MiXCR on the multiplex PCR reads. The table shows about 740,000 distinct CDR3 sequences, with 40% occurring only once. With regard to this clonotype: Its antigen is as yet unknown.

This clonotype was sampled from an adult man with Graves' ophthalmopathy. The sequencing input was peripheral blood. J is TRBJ1-2 and V is TRBV9, with a tentative D call TRBD1 (6 bases). CDR3 loop: CASSAARGGAGYGYTF. For the CDR3, the DNA is TGTGCCAGCAGCGCCGCCCGGGGGGGGGCCGGGTATGGCTACACCTTC. The full variable domain, rest sourced from reference TRBV9 and TRBJ1-2, is DSGVTQTPKHLITATGQRVTLRCSPRSGDLSVYWYQQSLDQGLQFLIQYYNGEERAKGNILERFSAQQFPDLHSELNLSSLELGDSALYFCASSAARGGAGYGYTFGSGTRLTVV.